The 11 T cell receptor beta chains in this list originate from one sample, sequenced in a study of identical twins. A single record per CDR3 protein comes from TCRdb applying MiXCR to the 5' RACE reads. The sample gives around 680,000 distinct CDR3 sequences, 8.6% of which show up once; 0.75% to 1% is in the top ten. These same records also appear under a second study, on yellow fever vaccine responses in identical twins.

The specimen was PBMCs. Every receptor here comes from a young woman in good health.

The chain couples TRBV7-9 to TRBJ1-1; possible D gene TRBD1, 5 bases. Trimming pared 0 bases from V and 2 bases from J, leaving 10 bases between. Germline CDR1 reads SEHNR; CDR2 reads FQNEAQ (reference sequence). CDR3 size: 15 residues. The CDR3 spells CASSLAVGLNTEAFF. The CDR3 DNA reads TGTGCCAGCAGCTTAGCGGTGGGGCTTAACACTGAAGCTTTCTTT.

The chain combines TRBV6-1 with TRBJ2-3; D unresolved. CDR1 is MNHNS and CDR2 is SASEGT in the germline V gene. CDR3 length: 14 amino acids. Trimming removed 7 bases at V and 1 base at J, with 12 bases between. The CDR3 DNA sequence: TGTGCCAGCAAATACACCGGTCGCACAGATACGCAGTATTTT. It encodes CASKYTGRTDTQYF.

In this sample, this clonotype turned up many times. The chain couples TRBV7-2 to TRBJ2-5; 7 bases fit TRBD1. The germline V gene has CDR1 SGHTA and CDR2 FQGNSA. This CDR3 region has 13 residues. J gave up 10 bases and V 1 base, and 6 bases lay outside the gene matches. CDR3 sequence (DNA): TGTGCCAGCAGCTTAGGACAGGGTGTGGTCCAGTACTTC. This translates into CASSLGQGVVQYF. Filled out from reference TRBV7-2 and TRBJ2-5, the complete variable domain reads GAGVSQSPSNKVTEKGKDVELRCDPISGHTALYWYRQSLGQGLEFLIYFQGNSAPDKSGLPSDRFSAERTGGSVSTLTIQRTQQEDSAVYLCASSLGQGVVQYFGPGTRLLVL.

V is TRBV29-1 and J is TRBJ2-5; 7 bases are a match to TRBD2. The V gene end was trimmed by 2 bases and the J gene end by 5 bases; junction bases not matched to a gene: 2. This CDR3 has 12 residues. Per germline, CDR1 SQVTM and CDR2 ANQGSEA. CDR3 sequence (DNA): TGCAGCGTTGAACACGGGGGGGAGACCCAGTACTTC. It yields the protein CSVEHGGETQYF.

This chain joins TRBV19 and TRBJ2-3, with TRBD2 identical over 7 bases. The trim removed 9 bases at V and 5 bases at J, leaving 14 bases unmatched. This CDR3 is 15 amino acids long. Germline V CDR1 and CDR2: LNHDA, SQIVND (reference sequence). Here the CDR3 reads CASRAGISGGDTQYF. Written as DNA, the CDR3 is TGTGCCAGCCGAGCGGGGATTTCTGGGGGAGATACGCAGTATTTT.

V and J are TRBV5-1 and TRBJ1-4; D possibly corresponds to TRBD1 (6 bases). The germline CDR1 and CDR2 sequences are SGHRS and YFSETQ. V was cut by 0 bases and J by 8 bases, with 17 bases left in between. The CDR3 extends over 16 amino acids. The CDR3 DNA sequence: TGCGCCAGCAGCTTGGGTCCTCAGGGGTCCAACGAAAAACTGTTTTTT. Residues: CASSLGPQGSNEKLFF.

This clonotype was observed a handful of times. This chain uses TRBV29-1 with TRBJ2-2, with TRBD2 matching over 8 bases. Losses at the gene ends were 6 bases for V and 4 bases for J; bases not matched to a gene: 4. There are 13 residues in the CDR3. Germline-derived CDR1 and CDR2 are SQVTM and ANQGSEA. This CDR3 is CSVRTSPTGELFF. The CDR3 region has the DNA TGCAGCGTGAGGACTAGCCCCACCGGGGAGCTGTTTTTT.

This clonotype was detected a few times. The chain uses TRBV4-1 and TRBJ1-1, with a weak D call TRBD1 (5 bases). Germline V gene data show CDR1 as MGHRA and CDR2 as YSYEKL. This CDR3 has 17 residues. Trimming cost V 3 bases and J 0 bases, with 17 bases left between them. The CDR3 DNA sequence: TGCGCCAGCAGCCAGGCATTAAGGGGCAAATTGAACACTGAAGCTTTCTTT. Residues: CASSQALRGKLNTEAFF.

This clonotype occurred a few times. The chain couples TRBV12-3 or TRBV12-4 to TRBJ1-2; 10 bases are a match to TRBD1. V lost 5 bases to trimming and J lost 4 bases; unmatched junction nucleotides: 7. The CDR3 sequence is 15 residues long. The CDR3: CASSGRQGAAYGYTF. The CDR3 nucleotides are TGTGCCAGCAGTGGCCGACAGGGGGCTGCCTATGGCTACACCTTC.

This CDR3 reads CASSEGTGLGNEQFF. DNA for the CDR3: TGTGCCAGCAGTGAAGGGACAGGGCTGGGAAATGAGCAGTTCTTC. The rearrangement links TRBV6-4 to TRBJ2-1, with TRBD1 identical over 9 bases. Germline V gives CDR1 MRHNA, CDR2 SNTAGT. V lost 3 bases to trimming and J lost 7 bases; unmatched junction nucleotides: 7. The CDR3 totals 15 residues.

This clonotype was counted between two and nine times. The chain employs TRBV7-9 and TRBJ1-4; the D is unclear. V lost 5 bases, J lost 8 bases, and 12 bases lay in between. Germline CDR1 SEHNR, CDR2 FQNEAQ (reference sequence). This CDR3 contains 13 residues. This CDR3 is CASSPRELEKLFF. In DNA form, the CDR3 reads TGTGCCAGCAGCCCCCGGGAACTAGAAAAACTGTTTTTT.